These 19 T cell receptor beta chains were all obtained from the same sample, sequenced in a study of blood T cell repertoires in COVID-19. Repertoires were generated with immunoSEQ multiplex PCR, while TCRdb's copy carries only in-frame clones and drops some. The sample lists 150,000 or so clones; around 90% were seen once. The sample was PBMCs or T cells enriched from blood (not recorded which). The receptors were sampled from a woman aged 40 to 49 who had been exposed to COVID-19.

This chain uses TRBV5-1 with TRBJ1-5, with 7 bases lining up with TRBD1. The CDR3 is 15 residues long. CDR1 and CDR2 from the germline V gene are SGHRS and YFSETQ. The J segment lost 1 base and the V segment lost 4 bases, leaving 5 bases of the junction unmatched. CDR3 sequence: CASSARQGSNQPQHF. The CDR3 nucleotides are TGCGCCAGCAGCGCGCGACAGGGAAGCAATCAGCCCCAGCATTTT.

CDR3 sequence reads: CASSREGLGADTQYF. CDR3 sequence (DNA): TGTGCCAGCAGTAGGGAGGGATTGGGAGCAGATACGCAGTATTTT. The genes are TRBV28 and TRBJ2-3, with TRBD2 matching 7 bases. This CDR3 region has 15 residues. The germline gives CDR1 MDHEN, CDR2 SYDVKM. V was pared by 5 bases and J by 4 bases, with 9 bases of the junction left unmatched.

As regards this clone: Different DNA sequences within this sample yield the same CDR3. The gene calls are TRBV7-8 and TRBJ1-1; D is uncertain. The V gene's germline CDR1 is SGHVS and CDR2 FQNEAQ. This CDR3 comprises 13 residues. The V end was cut by 1 base, the J end by 1 base, with 4 bases between. The CDR3 DNA sequence: TGTGCCAGCAGCTTAGATAGGAACACTGAAGCTTTCTTT. This sequence encodes CASSLDRNTEAFF.

This chain uses TRBV2 with TRBJ2-1; 8 bases fit TRBD2. After removal of 10 bases from V and 10 bases from J, the junction contained 15 bases not matched to a gene. CDR3 length: 14 amino acids. CDR1 and CDR2 (germline): SNHLY, FYNNEI. The CDR3 DNA follows: TGTGCCACCTCCCGGGGGGGCCGTCTCGGCGAGCAGTTCTTC. The encoded protein is CATSRGGRLGEQFF. Using reference TRBV2 and TRBJ2-1 for the parts outside the CDR3, the full variable domain is EPEVTQTPSHQVTQMGQEVILRCVPISNHLYFYWYRQILGQKVEFLVSFYNNEISEKSEIFDDQFSVERPDGSNFTLKIRSTKLEDSAMYFCATSRGGRLGEQFFGPGTRLTVL.

The gene calls are TRBV3-1 (or the pseudogene TRBV3-2) and TRBJ2-2, with 9 bases aligning to TRBD2. This CDR3 spans 18 amino acids. Germline V gives CDR1 LGHDT, CDR2 YNNKEL (reference sequence). Unmatched junction bases numbered 13, after V lost 4 bases and J lost 4 bases. CDR3 loop: CASSRRLSGRSVTGELFF. The CDR3 coding sequence is TGTGCCAGCAGCCGGCGCCTAAGCGGGAGGTCTGTCACCGGGGAGCTGTTTTTT.

The chain links TRBV5-4 to TRBJ2-7, with 7 bases matching TRBD1. This CDR3 contains 15 residues. CDR1 SGHNT and CDR2 YYREEE come from the germline V gene (reference sequence). The V segment lost 4 bases and the J segment 0 bases; nucleotides outside the gene matches: 7. The CDR3 DNA reads TGTGCCAGCAGCCCCGATGGGACAGCCTCCTACGAGCAGTACTTC. Residues: CASSPDGTASYEQYF.

This rearrangement joins TRBV5-4 to TRBJ2-2; D perhaps matches TRBD1 (6 bases). This CDR3 has 15 amino acids. V gave up 4 bases and J gave up 4 bases, with 14 bases separating them. Germline CDR1 reads SGHNT; CDR2 reads YYREEE (reference sequence). Here the CDR3 reads CASSEEGGRTGELFF. As DNA, the CDR3 is TGTGCCAGCAGCGAGGAAGGGGGACGCACCGGGGAGCTGTTTTTT.

J is TRBJ2-2 and V is TRBV5-1; weak D call: TRBD2 (5 bases). The CDR3 sequence is 13 residues long. Germline CDR1 and CDR2: SGHRS and YFSETQ. Trimming left V 7 bases short and J 4 bases short, with 11 bases between. Here the CDR3 reads CASLGETTGELFF. CDR3 bases: TGCGCCAGCCTCGGGGAGACCACCGGGGAGCTGTTTTTT. The full variable domain, its missing parts supplied by reference TRBV5-1 and TRBJ2-2, is KAGVTQTPRYLIKTRGQQVTLSCSPISGHRSVSWYQQTPGQGLQFLFEYFSETQRNKGNFPGRFSGRQFSNSRSEMNVSTLELGDSALYLCASLGETTGELFFGEGSRLTVL.

J is TRBJ1-1 and V is TRBV27; D unclear. The CDR3 loop spans 13 amino acids. The V end was cut by 5 bases, the J end by 6 bases, with 13 bases between. Germline loops: CDR1 MNHEY, CDR2 SMNVEV (reference sequence). The CDR3 DNA sequence: TGTGCCAGCAGTCAACACCCCACAGCTGAAGCTTTCTTT. Encoded protein: CASSQHPTAEAFF.

The CDR3 DNA is TGCGCCAGCAGCATCGGGACAGGGGGTGCCTTCTCTGGAAACACCATATATTTT. It yields the protein CASSIGTGGAFSGNTIYF. V and J are TRBV5-1 and TRBJ1-3, with 11 bases matching TRBD1. Trimming cost V 4 bases and J 0 bases; bases outside gene matches: 9. The length of the CDR3 is 18 residues. The germline CDR1 and CDR2 sequences are SGHRS and YFSETQ.

The chain is built from TRBV6-5 and TRBJ1-5; 8 positions agree with TRBD1. This CDR3 is 13 amino acids long. Unmatched junction bases numbered 4, after V lost 6 bases and J lost 6 bases. The germline V gene encodes CDR1 MNHEY and CDR2 SVGAGI. CDR3 sequence reads: CASSRGQGQPQHF. CDR3 nucleotide sequence: TGTGCCAGCAGCAGGGGGCAAGGTCAGCCCCAGCATTTT.

This sequence joins TRBV6-2 or TRBV6-3 and TRBJ1-1; the D gene is possibly TRBD1 (5 bases). This CDR3 spans 12 amino acids. Deletions cut 4 bases from V and 4 bases from J, with 7 bases between. Germline V CDR1 and CDR2: MNHEY, SVGEGT. CDR3 nucleotides: TGTGCCAGCAGTTCAGGGTTCACTGAAGCTTTCTTT. This sequence encodes CASSSGFTEAFF.

This chain joins TRBV5-1 and TRBJ2-1, with 9 bases aligning to TRBD2. After removal of 0 bases from V and 9 bases from J, the junction contained 7 bases not matched to a gene. Germline V gives CDR1 SGHRS, CDR2 YFSETQ. The CDR3 is 15 residues long. The CDR3 nucleotides are TGCGCCAGCAGCTTGGAGGCTAGCGGGATTATTGAGCAGTTCTTC. Its protein product is CASSLEASGIIEQFF.

The chain is built from TRBV24-1 and TRBJ2-3; a weak D match, TRBD1 (6 bases). Looked up from germline, CDR1 is KGHDR and CDR2 is SFDVKD. The CDR3 has 18 residues. Trimming left V 4 bases short and J 1 base short, with 20 bases between. In nucleotides, the CDR3 is TGTGCCACCAGTGACCAGGGGCGAGGGCGGGTAGGCACAGATACGCAGTATTTT. This encodes CATSDQGRGRVGTDTQYF.

The chain combines TRBV7-8 with TRBJ2-1, with 12 bases fitting TRBD2. J lost 1 base, V lost 5 bases, and 6 bases had no gene match. The CDR3 covers 17 residues. Looked up from germline, CDR1 is SGHVS and CDR2 is FQNEAQ. CDR3: CASSQRLAGGSYNEQFF. In DNA, the CDR3 is TGTGCCAGCAGCCAGCGGCTAGCGGGAGGGTCCTACAATGAGCAGTTCTTC.

The V call is TRBV4-1, the J call TRBJ2-3; possible D gene TRBD1, 6 bases. Germline CDR1 and CDR2: MGHRA and YSYEKL. CDR3 length equals 14 residues. Trimming took off 6 bases at V and 4 bases at J, with 14 bases between the two ends. CDR3 loop: CASRGQLGSDTQYF. The CDR3 DNA follows: TGCGCCAGCAGAGGACAGTTGGGATCAGATACGCAGTATTTT.

The chain employs TRBV29-1 and TRBJ1-2, with D possibly matching TRBD1 (6 bases). The germline V gene has CDR1 SQVTM and CDR2 ANQGSEA. Trimming shortened V by 6 bases and J by 4 bases, and 24 bases separated the two germline ends. The CDR3 loop spans 16 amino acids. The CDR3 nucleotides are TGCAGCGTCTCCGGGTCAGGGGTGCCCCCAACCTATGGCTACACCTTC. Its translation: CSVSGSGVPPTYGYTF.

This chain links TRBV27 with TRBJ2-2; D call uncertain. Germline loops: CDR1 MNHEY, CDR2 SMNVEV (reference sequence). Trimming left V 2 bases short and J 6 bases short, with 4 bases between. CDR3 length: 12 amino acids. The CDR3 here is CASSLGPGELFF. In DNA, the CDR3 is TGTGCCAGCAGTTTAGGGCCCGGGGAGCTGTTTTTT.

CDR3 bases: TGTGCCAGCTCCACACGGCAGCAGACTTCCACAGATACGCAGTATTTT. Protein: CASSTRQQTSTDTQYF. This sequence joins TRBV27 and TRBJ2-3, with D uncertain. CDR3 length: 16 amino acids. CDR1 and CDR2 (germline): MNHEY, SMNVEV (reference sequence). Trimming pared 8 bases from V and 2 bases from J, leaving 20 bases between.